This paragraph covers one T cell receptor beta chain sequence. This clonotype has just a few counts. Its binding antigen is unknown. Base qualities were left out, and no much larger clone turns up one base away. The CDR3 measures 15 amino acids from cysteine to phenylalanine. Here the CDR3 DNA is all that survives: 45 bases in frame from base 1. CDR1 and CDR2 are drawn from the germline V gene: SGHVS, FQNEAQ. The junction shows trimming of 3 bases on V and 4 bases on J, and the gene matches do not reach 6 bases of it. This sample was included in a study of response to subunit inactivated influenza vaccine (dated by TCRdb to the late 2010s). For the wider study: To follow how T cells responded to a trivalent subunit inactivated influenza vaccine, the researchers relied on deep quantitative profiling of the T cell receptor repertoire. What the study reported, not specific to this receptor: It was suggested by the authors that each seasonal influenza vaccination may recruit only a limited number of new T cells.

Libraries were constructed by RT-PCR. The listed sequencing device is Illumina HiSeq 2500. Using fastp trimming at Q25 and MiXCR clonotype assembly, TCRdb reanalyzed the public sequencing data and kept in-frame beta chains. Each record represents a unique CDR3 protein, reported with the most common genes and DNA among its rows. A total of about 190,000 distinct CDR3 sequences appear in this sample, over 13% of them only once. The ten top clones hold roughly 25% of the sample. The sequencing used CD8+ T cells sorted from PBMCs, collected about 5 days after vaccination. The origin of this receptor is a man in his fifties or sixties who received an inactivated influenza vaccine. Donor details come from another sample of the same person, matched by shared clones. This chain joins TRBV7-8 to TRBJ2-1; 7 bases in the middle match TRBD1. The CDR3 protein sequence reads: CASSFPGQVYNEQFF. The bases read TGTGCCAGCAGCTTCCCCGGACAGGTATACAATGAGCAGTTCTTC. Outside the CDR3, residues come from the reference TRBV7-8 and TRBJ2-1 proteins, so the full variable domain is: GAGVSQSPRYKVAKRGQDVALRCDPISGHVSLFWYQQALGQGPEFLTYFQNEAQLDKSGLPSDRFFAERPEGSVSTLKIQRTQQEDSAVYLCASSFPGQVYNEQFFGPGTRLTVL.